Sequencing of this T cell receptor (beta chain) was carried out in a study of neurological immune-mediated disorders. General observations from the study: Expanded clones shared no identical CDR3 amino acid sequences across subjects, which suggested private TCR-beta repertoires in all groups.

The CDR3 contains 13 residues. Germline lookup yields CDR1 MNHNS and CDR2 SASEGT. Trimming took 8 bases from V and 2 from J, leaving 12 bases between them. Unsorted libraries were prepared from 2 million PBMCs that had been stored at -80 C. The cDNA was produced through 5'RACE with 10-nucleotide random UMIs. Over 170 million TCR-beta sequences (from 15-18 subjects) were yielded by each sequencing run. MiXCR, run by TCRdb on the 5' RACE reads, gives a single entry per CDR3 protein. The table has roughly 50,000 distinct CDR3 sequences, about 13% seen once. Notes on this clonotype: Its antigen is not known.

Specimen: PBMCs. This TCR came from a woman between 55 and 75 years old with HTLV-1-associated myelopathy (HAM/TSP). This rearrangement joins TRBV6-1 to TRBJ2-5; D gene ambiguous. The DNA of the CDR3 is TGTGCCAGCGAGGTAGGAAGGCAAGAGACCCAGTACTTC. Amino acid sequence: CASEVGRQETQYF.